Below, one T cell receptor (beta chain) is given with its context. Antigen unknown. Generated by immunoSEQ multiplex PCR, the TCRdb table keeps only in-frame clones and is missing some. In the table there are roughly 190,000 clones, approximately 90% of which are singletons. J gave up 3 bases and V 4 bases, and 10 bases lay outside the gene matches. Germline V gene data show CDR1 as SGHRS and CDR2 as YFSETQ. The CDR3 has 15 amino acids. The data stem from a study of T cell responses to AZD1222 COVID-19 vaccine. The study, taken as a whole, reports: Elevations in Spike-specific TCR breadth and depth followed administration of two AZD1222 doses.

The TCR originated in an adult who received the AZD1222 COVID-19 vaccine. The sequences come from peripheral blood, collected 28 days after the second AZD1222 dose. The rearrangement joins TRBV5-1 to TRBJ2-7; 7 bases align to TRBD1. The CDR3 nucleotides read TGCGCCAGCAGCATCGCCGGGACAGAAGGCTACGAGCAGTACTTC. Translating it yields CASSIAGTEGYEQYF.